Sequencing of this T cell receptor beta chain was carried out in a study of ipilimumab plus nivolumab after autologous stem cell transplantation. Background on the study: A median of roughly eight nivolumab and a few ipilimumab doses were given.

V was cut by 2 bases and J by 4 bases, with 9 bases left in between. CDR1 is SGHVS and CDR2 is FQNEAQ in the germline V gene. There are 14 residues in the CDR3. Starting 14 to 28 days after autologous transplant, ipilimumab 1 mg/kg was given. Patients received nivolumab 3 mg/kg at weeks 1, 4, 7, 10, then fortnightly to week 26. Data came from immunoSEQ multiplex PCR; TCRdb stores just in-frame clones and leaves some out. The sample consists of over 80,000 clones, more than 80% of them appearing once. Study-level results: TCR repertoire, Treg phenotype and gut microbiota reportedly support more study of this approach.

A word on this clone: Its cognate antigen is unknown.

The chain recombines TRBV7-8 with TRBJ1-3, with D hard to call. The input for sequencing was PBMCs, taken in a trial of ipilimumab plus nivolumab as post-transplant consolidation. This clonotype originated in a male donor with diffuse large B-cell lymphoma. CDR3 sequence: CASSLMGGGNTIYF. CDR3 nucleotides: TGTGCCAGCAGCTTAATGGGTGGAGGAAACACCATATATTTT.